A selection of T cell receptor beta chains follows, all from one sample in a study of chemoradiotherapy in HPV16-positive cancers. Clones were read by immunoSEQ multiplex PCR, and TCRdb kept only the in-frame ones, dropping some. The sample has tens of thousands of clones, roughly 87% seen once. This specimen consisted of blood, obtained from a patient who underwent chemoradiotherapy. These receptors were taken from a human donor with HPV-associated anogenital cancer. Each CDR3 is given with its conserved first and last residue. The D gene is left open where the match is weak. Rows may omit the clone size; those that give it use once, few, many or a size class.

CDR3 protein: CASSRLAGYQETQYF
D gene: TRBD2
clone size: few
V gene: TRBV6-5
J gene: TRBJ2-5

CDR3 protein: CASRLGAGQGDYGYTF
D gene: .
clone size: .
V gene: TRBV5-1
J gene: TRBJ1-2

CDR3 protein: CASSQDGSRGRTGDNQPQHF
D gene: .
clone size: .
V gene: TRBV4-2
J gene: TRBJ1-5

CDR3 protein: CASSQGASRDTQYF
D gene: .
clone size: .
V gene: TRBV4-2
J gene: TRBJ2-3

CDR3 protein: CASSYQTGYTDTQYF
D gene: .
clone size: .
V gene: TRBV6-5
J gene: TRBJ2-3

CDR3 protein: CASSPVGQGNYGYTF
D gene: TRBD1
clone size: .
V gene: TRBV7-9
J gene: TRBJ1-2

CDR3 protein: CASSLATGGTYGYTF
D gene: TRBD1
clone size: .
V gene: TRBV5-6
J gene: TRBJ1-2

CDR3 protein: CASSLAGGRAYEQYF
D gene: TRBD2
clone size: .
V gene: TRBV5-1
J gene: TRBJ2-7

CDR3 protein: CASSLAAGYQGEQYF
D gene: .
clone size: .
V gene: TRBV7-2
J gene: TRBJ2-7

CDR3 protein: CASSLVAGVYGYTF
D gene: .
clone size: .
V gene: TRBV7-2
J gene: TRBJ1-2

CDR3 protein: CASSLRGTGNTIYF
D gene: .
clone size: .
V gene: TRBV6-5
J gene: TRBJ1-3

CDR3 protein: CASSSPKGGATSEQFF
D gene: .
clone size: .
V gene: TRBV28
J gene: TRBJ2-1